This T cell receptor (beta chain) was recovered during a study of T cell responses to AZD1222 COVID-19 vaccine. Broader study findings: Clonal diversity may have been underestimated in mostly white British donors. Nearly half of the spike-specific TCRs reportedly recognize variant regions that carry no mutations.

On this clone: Antigen unknown.

The CDR3 is 13 residues long. The ends lost 4 bases at V and 4 bases at J; junction bases unmatched: 3. Germline V gene lookup returns CDR1 GTSNPN and CDR2 SVGIG (reference sequence). Data came from immunoSEQ multiplex PCR; TCRdb stores just in-frame clones and leaves some out. The sample includes roughly 190,000 clones, approximately 92% of them seen just once. The sequencing here drew on peripheral blood, taken on day 0 of AZD1222 vaccination. The chain employs TRBV30 and TRBJ2-4; 8 bases align to TRBD1. This receptor was taken from an adult in good health. The CDR3 region has the DNA TGTGCCTGGACTCGGGACAGGAAAAACATTCAGTACTTC. The encoded protein is CAWTRDRKNIQYF.